The 19 T cell receptor beta chains in this list originate from one sample, sequenced in a study of blood T cells in healthy people across ages. Combining a sample-barcoded 5' primer with a J-beta primer mix, a second PCR ran for roughly 6 to 11 cycles. TCRdb independently ran MiXCR on the 5' RACE reads; one entry per CDR3 protein. The table shows just under 750,000 distinct CDR3 sequences, with roughly 20% occurring only once. Sample: blood. The receptors were sampled from a man in his 70s in good health.

This clonotype has at least ten counts. The genes are TRBV7-8 and TRBJ2-3; D may be TRBD1 (6 bases). Trimming shortened V by 4 bases and J by 3 bases, and 17 bases separated the two germline ends. CDR1 is SGHVS, CDR2 FQNEAQ, per germline. The CDR3 contains 16 residues. The CDR3 sequence is CASSSTGRRGTDTQYF. In nucleotides, the CDR3 is TGTGCCAGCAGCTCCACCGGGCGCAGGGGAACAGATACGCAGTATTTT. Based on the CDR3 plus reference TRBV7-8 and TRBJ2-3, the full variable domain is GAGVSQSPRYKVAKRGQDVALRCDPISGHVSLFWYQQALGQGPEFLTYFQNEAQLDKSGLPSDRFFAERPEGSVSTLKIQRTQQEDSAVYLCASSSTGRRGTDTQYFGPGTRLTVL.

This clonotype was counted only a few times. The chain employs TRBV12-3 or TRBV12-4 and TRBJ1-1; the D is unclear. This CDR3 has 13 amino acids. Deletions cut 0 bases from V and 3 bases from J, with 5 bases between. CDR3 protein: CASSLAHDTEAFF. CDR3 DNA sequence: TGTGCCAGCAGTTTAGCCCACGACACTGAAGCTTTCTTT.

The V gene is TRBV24-1, the J gene TRBJ2-3; 11 nucleotides line up with TRBD2. This CDR3 region has 16 residues. Germline V gene sequence: CDR1 KGHDR, CDR2 SFDVKD. V shed 4 bases and J 5 bases; nucleotides not matched to a gene: 7. The CDR3 DNA reads TGTGCCACCAGTGACCCACTAGCGGGAGTGAAAGATACGCAGTATTTT. The encoded protein is CATSDPLAGVKDTQYF.

V gene TRBV5-5 combines with J gene TRBJ2-7, with 9 bases lining up with TRBD1. The CDR3 is made up of 18 amino acids. V lost 4 bases to trimming and J lost 3 bases; unmatched junction nucleotides: 17. Germline V gene sequence: CDR1 SGHKS, CDR2 YYEKEE (reference sequence). Written as DNA, the CDR3 is TGTGCCAGCAGCCCTCCCCCTACCTTCGGGGACAGGGACTACGAGCAGTACTTC. It encodes CASSPPPTFGDRDYEQYF.

This chain joins TRBV20-1 and TRBJ1-4; no clear D. Germline CDR1 and CDR2: DFQATT and SNEGSKA (reference sequence). This CDR3 is 14 amino acids long. Trimming took off 3 bases at V and 2 bases at J, with 10 bases between the two ends. The CDR3, as DNA: TGCAGTGCTAGGGCTGATGCTACTAATGAAAAACTGTTTTTT. It codes for CSARADATNEKLFF.

The V call is TRBV7-8, the J call TRBJ1-3; D possibly corresponds to TRBD1 (5 bases). V was clipped by 5 bases and J by 2 bases, with 10 bases between them. This CDR3 is 14 amino acids long. The germline V gene encodes CDR1 SGHVS and CDR2 FQNEAQ. The DNA of the CDR3 is TGTGCCAGCAGCACGGGGGTTCCTGGAAACACCATATATTTT. Protein: CASSTGVPGNTIYF.

This chain connects TRBV3-1 to TRBJ2-5; a weak D match, TRBD1 (7 bases). Germline V gene data show CDR1 as LGHDT and CDR2 as YNNKEL (reference sequence). The CDR3 consists of 15 residues. Trimming cost V 2 bases and J 11 bases, with 21 bases left between them. The CDR3 nucleotides are TGTGCCAGCAGCCAAAGCCGGGACAGTTCTCGGGAGCAGTACTTC. It yields the protein CASSQSRDSSREQYF.

A few counts support this clonotype. The J gene is TRBJ2-3, the V gene TRBV11-2; TRBD1 matches at 7 bases. The CDR3 runs to 15 residues. CDR1 SGHAT and CDR2 FQNNGV come from the germline V gene. The V and J ends lost 5 bases and 2 bases, in that order; junction bases with no gene match: 7. In DNA form, the CDR3 reads TGTGCCAGCAGCCCCCGGACAGGATACACAGATACGCAGTATTTT. Translation gives CASSPRTGYTDTQYF.

This clonotype was seen more than once but under ten times. V usage is TRBV3-1 and J usage is TRBJ2-1, with D uncertain. The V end lost 1 base, the J end lost 0 bases, and 7 bases lay between the germline ends. Germline V gene lookup returns CDR1 LGHDT and CDR2 YNNKEL (reference sequence). This CDR3 region has 15 residues. The CDR3 DNA reads as TGTGCCAGCAGCCAAGGGCTAAGCTCCTACAATGAGCAGTTCTTC. It is translated as CASSQGLSSYNEQFF.

The rearrangement links TRBV3-1 to TRBJ2-3; 8 bases match TRBD2. Germline V gives CDR1 LGHDT, CDR2 YNNKEL (reference sequence). This CDR3 is 14 amino acids long. The V segment lost 2 bases and the J segment 4 bases; nucleotides outside the gene matches: 2. CDR3 sequence: CASSQILAADTQYF. The CDR3 DNA reads as TGTGCCAGCAGCCAAATACTAGCGGCAGATACGCAGTATTTT.

This clonotype has more than one count but fewer than ten. The CDR3 spells CATSRVGQTHQPQHF. The CDR3 bases are TGTGCCACCAGCAGAGTTGGGCAGACCCATCAGCCCCAGCATTTT. The chain recombines TRBV15 with TRBJ1-5; D unresolved. Trimming pared 1 base from V and 5 bases from J, leaving 12 bases between. The CDR3 runs 15 residues. Looked up from germline, CDR1 is LNHNV and CDR2 is YYDKDF (reference sequence).

The rearrangement uses TRBV20-1 and TRBJ2-4, with D possibly being TRBD1 or TRBD2 (5 bases each). This CDR3 contains 16 residues. The V end was cut by 0 bases, the J end by 2 bases, with 14 bases between. Germline values: CDR1 DFQATT, CDR2 SNEGSKA (reference sequence). The CDR3 DNA is TGCAGTGCTAGAGATCGGGGCAGCAATACCAAAAACATTCAGTACTTC. Residues: CSARDRGSNTKNIQYF.

CDR3 region: CASSPGLFGNSREQFF. CDR3 DNA: TGTGCCAGCAGCCCGGGCCTTTTTGGAAATTCGAGGGAGCAGTTCTTC. The rearrangement joins TRBV11-2 to TRBJ2-5; D is uncertain. The better agreement between TRBJ2-1 and the DNA end casts doubt on the J call. In germline, CDR1 is SGHAT, CDR2 FQNNGV. This CDR3 is 16 amino acids long.

This clonotype was counted many times. The chain has TRBV18 and TRBJ2-7, with no clear D. Germline V lookup: CDR1 KGHSH, CDR2 LQKENI. The CDR3 contains 14 residues. Between the trimmed V and J ends, which lost 4 bases and 0 bases, there was a span of 10 bases. The CDR3: CASSLSGPSYEQYV. CDR3 nucleotide sequence: TGTGCCAGCTCACTCTCGGGCCCCTCCTACGAGCAGTACGTC.

This sequence joins TRBV7-6 and TRBJ1-5, with D maybe TRBD1 (6 bases). This CDR3 is 13 amino acids long. The V gene's germline CDR1 is SGHVS and CDR2 FNYEAQ. With 9 bases removed from V and 0 bases from J, the gap between germline ends came to 9 bases. CDR3 protein: CASGGLSNQPQHF. The CDR3 DNA follows: TGTGCCAGTGGGGGGCTTAGCAATCAGCCCCAGCATTTT.

At least ten counts were recorded for this clonotype. The rearrangement joins TRBV10-3 to TRBJ2-5; the match to TRBD2 covers 12 bases. CDR1 ENHRY and CDR2 SYGVKD come from the germline V gene. The J segment lost 5 bases and the V segment lost 6 bases, leaving 4 bases of the junction unmatched. This CDR3 region has 14 residues. The chain's CDR3 is CAISSSGGAETQYF. CDR3 sequence (DNA): TGTGCCATCAGCTCTAGCGGGGGGGCCGAGACCCAGTACTTC.

The gene calls are TRBV18 and TRBJ1-2, with 8 bases that match TRBD1. From germline, CDR1 is KGHSH and CDR2 LQKENI. V gave up 0 bases and J gave up 3 bases; unmatched junction bases: 6. The CDR3 is 16 residues long. The CDR3 region has the DNA TGTGCCAGCTCACCACCCCTGGGCAGGGGGCACTATGGCTACACCTTC. The encoded protein is CASSPPLGRGHYGYTF.

V gene TRBV10-3 combines with J gene TRBJ2-1; 7 bases are shared with TRBD2. Germline trimming cut 2 bases from V and 7 bases from J; bases unmatched to any gene: 8. Germline loops: CDR1 ENHRY, CDR2 SYGVKD. This CDR3 spans 15 amino acids. The CDR3 loop is CAISEGGSGKNEQFF. In nucleotides, the CDR3 is TGTGCCATCAGTGAGGGCGGGAGCGGGAAAAATGAGCAGTTCTTC.

In its sample, this clonotype was seen a few times. The CDR3 nucleotides are TGCAGTGCCCCTACGTACTGGTTGTATTATGGCTACACCTTC. This codes for CSAPTYWLYYGYTF. The chain links TRBV20-1 to TRBJ1-2, with unresolved D. V shed 6 bases and J shed 5 bases, with 19 bases lying between them. There are 14 residues in the CDR3. The germline V gene has CDR1 DFQATT and CDR2 SNEGSKA (reference sequence).